These 7 T cell receptor beta chains came from one sample sequenced in a study of shared clonotypes between healthy human individuals. The repertoire was sequenced with immunoSEQ multiplex PCR; TCRdb's copy has only in-frame clones and lacks some. Of some 2,500,000 clones detected, just under 95% appear once; the ten largest clones hold approximately 0.4%. The sequenced material came from naive CD4+ T cells from PBMCs. Subset: CD45RA+ positively selected. Source of these receptors: a man between 18 and 35 years old in good health. Some clones in this sample may be carry-over from other donors' samples.

This chain joins TRBV25-1 and TRBJ2-5; 7 positions agree with TRBD1. With 3 bases clipped from V and 2 bases from J, the junction kept 6 bases outside the gene matches. Germline CDR1 and CDR2: MGHDK and SYGVNS. The CDR3 loop spans 15 amino acids. In DNA form, the CDR3 reads TGTGCCAGCAGTGATCGGGACAGTTTACAAGAGACCCAGTACTTC. It encodes CASSDRDSLQETQYF. The whole variable domain, remainder taken from reference TRBV25-1 and TRBJ2-5, is EADIYQTPRYLVIGTGKKITLECSQTMGHDKMYWYQQDPGMELHLIHYSYGVNSTEKGDLSSESTVSRIRTEHFPLTLESARPSHTSQYLCASSDRDSLQETQYFGPGTRLLVL.

V usage is TRBV28 and J usage is TRBJ2-1; possible D gene TRBD2, 5 bases. Germline assignment: CDR1 MDHEN and CDR2 SYDVKM. Trimming took off 5 bases at V and 6 bases at J, with 11 bases between the two ends. The CDR3 sequence is 13 residues long. The CDR3 loop is CASSLPGTNEQFF. DNA for the CDR3: TGTGCCAGCAGTCTACCGGGAACCAATGAGCAGTTCTTC.

The V call is TRBV7-9, the J call TRBJ2-5; possible D gene TRBD2, 5 bases. V was trimmed by 1 base and J by 4 bases, leaving 13 bases between them. The CDR3 totals 15 residues. Germline CDR1 is SEHNR and CDR2 is FQNEAQ (reference sequence). The DNA of the CDR3 is TGTGCCAGCAGCTTAGGGGCGGTCGGAGGAGAGACCCAGTACTTC. Encoded protein: CASSLGAVGGETQYF.

V gene TRBV6-5 combines with J gene TRBJ1-1, with unresolved D. Germline V gene data show CDR1 as MNHEY and CDR2 as SVGAGI. V shed 5 bases and J shed 1 base, with 14 bases lying between them. The CDR3 spans 15 residues. DNA of the CDR3: TGTGCCAGCAGTACTCCGAGAGAGGGGAACACTGAAGCTTTCTTT. Translated, it gives CASSTPREGNTEAFF.

V gene TRBV5-1 combines with J gene TRBJ2-7, with 11 bases aligning to TRBD2. With V trimmed by 3 bases and J by 5 bases, 4 bases remained unmatched. The germline V gene encodes CDR1 SGHRS and CDR2 YFSETQ. The CDR3 runs 14 residues. CDR3 sequence (DNA): TGCGCCAGCAGCTCCCTTAGCGGGAGGGACGAGCAGTACTTC. Translation: CASSSLSGRDEQYF.

This clone was seen only a few times. The sample contains more than one DNA sequence encoding this CDR3. V gene TRBV5-1 combines with J gene TRBJ1-5; D is unresolved. The CDR3 spans 13 residues. With 0 bases removed from V and 3 bases from J, the gap between germline ends came to 4 bases. The germline V gene has CDR1 SGHRS and CDR2 YFSETQ. CDR3: CASSLDPNQPQHF. CDR3 coding DNA: TGCGCCAGCAGCTTGGACCCCAATCAGCCCCAGCATTTT.

The chain joins TRBV7-3 to TRBJ2-3; 12 positions match TRBD2. The trim removed 1 base at V and 2 bases at J, leaving 10 bases unmatched. The CDR3 loop spans 19 amino acids. Germline values: CDR1 SGHTA, CDR2 FQGTGA. In DNA form, the CDR3 reads TGTGCCAGCAGCTTAATGCCTAGCGGGAGGGGACCTACCACAGATACGCAGTATTTT. Protein product: CASSLMPSGRGPTTDTQYF.